This T cell receptor beta chain was documented in a study of shared clonotypes between healthy human individuals. General study points: Rarefaction showed that sequencing of sorted subsets was incomplete (despite large depth).

Method: immunoSEQ multiplex PCR; TCRdb's copy keeps in-frame clones and lacks some. The table lists about a million clones, 60% to 80% of them singletons. On this clone itself: Its antigen is not known. Other nucleotide sequences in the sample specify the same CDR3.

Trimming took 3 bases from V and 0 from J, leaving 8 bases between them. The CDR3 has 14 amino acids. Per the germline V gene, CDR1 is MNHNS and CDR2 is SASEGT. All donors were healthy HIV-negative adults lacking recent acute infections or vaccinations. The TCR originated in a man younger than 35 in good health. Some clones in this sample may be carry-over from other donors' samples. Sequenced sample: memory CD4+ T cells from PBMCs. As for subset: CD45RA-negative fraction. The chain combines TRBV6-1 with TRBJ1-2, with D possibly TRBD1 on 5 matching bases. The CDR3, as DNA: TGTGCCAGCAGTGAGCAGGGAGCTAACTATGGCTACACCTTC. This translates into CASSEQGANYGYTF.